The present entry profiles one T cell receptor (beta chain) with its context. Which antigen it targets is not known. It has no much larger one-base neighbor in the sample; base qualities were not kept. Each donor gave one peripheral blood draw, averaging approximately 120 mL, which was collected into heparinised tubes. Using a panel that included CD45RO, CCR7, CD25, CD127, CD95 and CD27, naive, central memory, regulatory and stem cell-like memory CD4+ T cells were sorted on a BD FACSAria II. All sorted populations exceeded 95% purity. PBMCs were isolated right away by Lymphoprep density gradient centrifugation and were stained directly, without culture. Samples were stained and sorted in pairs, with one healthy donor and one patient per experiment, so that batch effects were minimized. CDR1 and CDR2, looked up from the germline V gene, are SGHTA and FQGNSA. The CDR3 runs 12 residues from the cysteine to the phenylalanine. Just the 36-base CDR3 DNA is kept, in frame starting at base 1. V sheds 5 bases and J sheds 7 bases, leaving 11 bases between their ends.

All of the isolated RNA was reverse transcribed with the High Capacity cDNA Reverse Transcription Kit, so expressed TCRB transcripts were sequenced. Deep immunoSEQ sequencing was applied to naive, central memory and regulatory T cell samples, giving an average of around 3.8 million total reads per sample. Sorted cells were lysed in RLT buffer and RNA was extracted with DNase-treated RNeasy Micro or Mini kits, depending on cell number. To prevent cross-contamination, each cell subset was processed individually, whereas patient and healthy donor samples were processed jointly. The immunoSEQ multiplex PCR was used to amplify TCRB sequences from cDNA, generating 87-bp fragments that spanned the CDR3 region. Sequencing of the amplicons was done on the Illumina HiSeq platform. The authors processed their data as follows. PCR bias was computationally corrected using synthetic template baselines, reads within Hamming distance 2 were collapsed, and singletons that could not be merged were discarded. Reads were aligned against IMGT so that V, D and J genes, CDR3 length and insertions or deletions at six rearrangement sites could be assigned. Clonotype counts were normalized to sorted cell number within each subset before computing true diversity and Gini coefficients with the tcR R package. The overlap coefficient, calculated on TCRB nucleotide sequences, was used to measure repertoire sharing. Sourced from immuneACCESS, this table was stored by TCRdb with only in-frame sequences that have V and J called. A share of the clones is absent; for the studies checked, an unresolved V gene accounts for under half, and the remainder has no known explanation. The V and J calls and clone size were taken over from that table, and D and trimming were inferred from the DNA. The sample table holds 300,000 to 450,000 clones, of which over 8.5% were seen once. The ten most abundant clones make up about 0.64% of the sample.

This record belongs to a study of beta chain features in type 1 diabetes (dated by TCRdb to about 2018). Background for the entire study: Patients and healthy donors did not differ in mean age, gender distribution, total cell number or subset yield. A total of roughly 98,000,000 sorted cells were examined across all samples, and a strong correlation was observed between cell number per subset and RNA yield. The study compared TCRB repertoires of sorted circulating CD4+ T cell subsets between recently diagnosed type 1 diabetes patients and matched healthy donors. Regulatory and stem cell-like memory subsets were isolated from only 8 patients and about 8 healthy donors, whereas naive and central memory subsets came from all 28 donors.

What the study reported, not specific to this receptor: HLA sub-analyses involved small numbers of individuals, so any influence of HLA type on TCRB rearrangement remained unresolved. Because cDNA was sequenced instead of genomic DNA, activated cells with high expression could be over-represented, although the groups did not differ in activation or CD3 levels. Fewer insertions and more nucleotide deletions at VDJ recombination sites were observed in patients with type 1 diabetes, implying thymic rearrangement abnormalities. PCR may preferentially amplify shorter templates, but because patient and control samples were amplified and corrected together, any resulting skew would affect both groups equally. In all four CD4+ subsets, TCRB CDR3 length was moderately but significantly shorter in type 1 diabetes patients. Naive, central memory and regulatory TCRB repertoires appeared more similar among patients than among healthy donors.

This TCR came from a young man with type 1 diabetes. Sequencing used central memory CD4+ T cells from blood. In this chain, TRBV7-2 is recombined with TRBJ1-2; no D gene call is confident. The DNA sequence is as follows: TGTGCCAGCAGCCTACTATGGGGTGGCTACACCTTC. Translation gives CASSLLWGGYTF.